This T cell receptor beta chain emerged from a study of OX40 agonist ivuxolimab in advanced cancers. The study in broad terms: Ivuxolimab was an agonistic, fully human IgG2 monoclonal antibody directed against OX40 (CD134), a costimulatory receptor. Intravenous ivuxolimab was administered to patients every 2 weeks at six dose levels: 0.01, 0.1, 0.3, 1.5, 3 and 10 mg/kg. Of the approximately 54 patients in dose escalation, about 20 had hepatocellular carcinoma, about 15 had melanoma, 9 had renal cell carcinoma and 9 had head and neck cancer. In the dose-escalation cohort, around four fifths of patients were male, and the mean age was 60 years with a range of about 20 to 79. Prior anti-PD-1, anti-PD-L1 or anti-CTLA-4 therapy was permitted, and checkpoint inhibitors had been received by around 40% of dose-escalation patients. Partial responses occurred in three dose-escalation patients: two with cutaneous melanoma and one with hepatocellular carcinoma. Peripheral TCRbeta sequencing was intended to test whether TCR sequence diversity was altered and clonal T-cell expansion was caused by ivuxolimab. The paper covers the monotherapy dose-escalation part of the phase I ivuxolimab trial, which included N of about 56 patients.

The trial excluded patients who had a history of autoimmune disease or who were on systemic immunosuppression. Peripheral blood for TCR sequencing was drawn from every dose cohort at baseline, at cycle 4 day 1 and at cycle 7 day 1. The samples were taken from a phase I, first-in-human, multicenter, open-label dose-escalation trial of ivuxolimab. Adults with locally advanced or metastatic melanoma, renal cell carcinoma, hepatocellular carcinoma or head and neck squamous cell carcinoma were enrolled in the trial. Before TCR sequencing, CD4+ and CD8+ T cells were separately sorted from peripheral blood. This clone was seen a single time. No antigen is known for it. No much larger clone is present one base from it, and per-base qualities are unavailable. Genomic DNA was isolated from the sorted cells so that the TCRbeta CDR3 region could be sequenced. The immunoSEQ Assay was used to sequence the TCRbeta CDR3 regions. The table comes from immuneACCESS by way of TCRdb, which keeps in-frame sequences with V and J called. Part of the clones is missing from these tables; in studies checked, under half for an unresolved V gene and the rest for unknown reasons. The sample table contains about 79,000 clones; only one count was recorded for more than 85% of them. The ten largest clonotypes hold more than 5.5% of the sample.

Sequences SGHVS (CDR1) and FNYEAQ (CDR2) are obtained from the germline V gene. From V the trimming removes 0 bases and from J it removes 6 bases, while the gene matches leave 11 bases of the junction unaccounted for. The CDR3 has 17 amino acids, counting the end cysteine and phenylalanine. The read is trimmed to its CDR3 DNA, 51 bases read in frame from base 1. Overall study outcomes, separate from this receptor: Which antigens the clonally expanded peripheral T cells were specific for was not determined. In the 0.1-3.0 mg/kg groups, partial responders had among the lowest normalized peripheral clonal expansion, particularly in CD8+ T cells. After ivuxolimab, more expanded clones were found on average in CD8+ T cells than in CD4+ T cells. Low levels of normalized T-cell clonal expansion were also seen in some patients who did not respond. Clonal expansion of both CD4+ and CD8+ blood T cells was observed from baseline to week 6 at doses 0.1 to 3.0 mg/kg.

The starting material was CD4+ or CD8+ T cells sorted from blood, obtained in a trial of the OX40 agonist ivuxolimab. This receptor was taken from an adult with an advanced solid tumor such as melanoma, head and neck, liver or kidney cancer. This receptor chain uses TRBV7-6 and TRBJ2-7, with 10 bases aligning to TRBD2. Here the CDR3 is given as CASSLANARLAGFEQYF. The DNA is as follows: TGTGCCAGCAGCTTAGCGAACGCGAGACTAGCGGGTTTCGAGCAGTACTTC.